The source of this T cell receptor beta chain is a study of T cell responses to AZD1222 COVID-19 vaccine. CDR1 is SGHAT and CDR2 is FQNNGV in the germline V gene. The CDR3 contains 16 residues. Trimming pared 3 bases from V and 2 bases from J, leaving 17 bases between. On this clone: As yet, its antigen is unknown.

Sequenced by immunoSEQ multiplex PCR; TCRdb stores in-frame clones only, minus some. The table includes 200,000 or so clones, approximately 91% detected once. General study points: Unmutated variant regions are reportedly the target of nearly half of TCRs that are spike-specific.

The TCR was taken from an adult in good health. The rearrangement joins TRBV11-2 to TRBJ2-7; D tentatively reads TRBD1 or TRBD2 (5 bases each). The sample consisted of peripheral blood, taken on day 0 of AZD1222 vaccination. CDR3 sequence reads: CASSLGRGEFTYEQYF. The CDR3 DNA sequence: TGTGCCAGCAGCTTGGGCCGAGGGGAATTCACCTACGAGCAGTACTTC.